Listed here are 5 T cell receptor beta chains from one sample, sequenced in a study of CD8+ T cells in alopecia areata. In each case, RNA was isolated and then reverse transcribed into cDNA as the sequencing template. Produced via immunoSEQ multiplex PCR; TCRdb's table is partial and in-frame only. The table has about 210,000 clones, 66% seen once. Treatment in this sample: oral pan-JAK inhibitor, 5-10 mg twice daily. The sample was CD4+ T cells sorted from blood, taken around week 44, from a patient treated with tofacitinib. The receptors were gathered from a human donor with alopecia areata.

This clone came up a few times. The genes are TRBV29-1 and TRBJ2-3; D possibly matches TRBD1 or TRBD2 (5 bases each). V was trimmed by 4 bases and J by 7 bases, leaving 24 bases between them. Germline V lookup: CDR1 SQVTM, CDR2 ANQGSEA. The CDR3 sequence is 16 residues long. CDR3 protein: CSVVHGGAASGNTQYF. CDR3 in DNA: TGCAGCGTTGTCCATGGAGGAGCGGCCTCAGGGAATACGCAGTATTTT.

J is TRBJ2-1 and V is TRBV5-1, with a possible D match to TRBD2 (5 bases). This CDR3 is built from 15 residues. Germline V gene sequence: CDR1 SGHRS, CDR2 YFSETQ. Trimming shortened V by 5 bases and J by 8 bases, and 20 bases separated the two germline ends. The CDR3 loop reads CASSKPLTGTDEQFF. In DNA form, the CDR3 reads TGCGCCAGCAGTAAACCCCTGACGGGAACTGATGAGCAGTTCTTC.

This clone showed up just a few times. The chain has TRBV4-2 and TRBJ2-2; 9 bases are shared with TRBD2. The J segment lost 5 bases and the V segment lost 1 base, leaving 2 bases of the junction unmatched. The CDR3 contains 15 residues. Germline CDR1 LGHNA, CDR2 YNFKEQ. CDR3 residues: CASSQVSGGTGELFF. CDR3 in DNA: TGTGCCAGCAGCCAAGTTAGCGGGGGTACCGGGGAGCTGTTTTTT.

The genes are TRBV5-1 and TRBJ1-2; D is unclear. V lost 0 bases to trimming and J lost 6 bases, with 12 bases between them. Per the germline V gene, CDR1 is SGHRS and CDR2 is YFSETQ. CDR3 length: 14 amino acids. The CDR3 DNA follows: TGCGCCAGCAGCTTGGGCTGGGATGGGGATGGCTACACCTTC. The encoded protein is CASSLGWDGDGYTF.

This clone was detected only a few times. The chain employs TRBV29-1 and TRBJ1-1; perhaps TRBD1 as D (5 bases). CDR1 and CDR2 (germline): SQVTM, ANQGSEA. V lost 1 base and J 5 bases, leaving 11 bases between the germline ends. The length of the CDR3 is 13 residues. This chain's CDR3 is CSVEVGGKTEAFF. In DNA form, the CDR3 reads TGCAGCGTTGAAGTCGGGGGTAAGACTGAAGCTTTCTTT.